One and the same sample provided the 22 T cell receptor beta chains below, sequenced in a study of T cells in Graves' hyperthyroidism and ophthalmopathy. TCR beta CDR3 regions were amplified from RNA. Initially, a first-round RT-PCR of the TCR CDR3 employed the HTBI primer set. Each CDR3 protein gets one entry after TCRdb re-called the multiplex PCR reads with MiXCR. The data contain approximately 700,000 distinct CDR3 sequences, over 40% of them singletons. Sequenced sample: peripheral blood or thyroid tissue (not recorded which). The receptors shown here come from an adult man with Graves' disease, either hyperthyroidism or ophthalmopathy (not recorded which).

This clonotype appeared a few times. The chain links TRBV5-1 to TRBJ1-1; D not certain. V was trimmed by 4 bases and J by 5 bases, leaving 9 bases between them. CDR3 size: 12 residues. Germline V lookup: CDR1 SGHRS, CDR2 YFSETQ. In DNA, the CDR3 is TGCGCCAGCAGCACCGGCCGAACTGAAGCTTTCTTT. Translation gives CASSTGRTEAFF.

This clonotype was seen at least ten times. The rearrangement uses TRBV12-3 or TRBV12-4 and TRBJ1-2, with TRBD1 as a possible D gene (6 bases). The CDR3 length is 16 residues. Trimming shortened V by 2 bases and J by 5 bases, and 18 bases separated the two germline ends. CDR3 in DNA: TGTGCCAGCAGTTTAAAGACAGGACACATACCGTATGGCTACACCTTC. Protein product: CASSLKTGHIPYGYTF.

This chain uses TRBV7-2 with TRBJ2-7; 8 bases are shared with TRBD1. This CDR3 comprises 15 residues. Germline CDR1 and CDR2: SGHTA and FQGNSA. V lost 5 bases, J lost 5 bases, and 11 bases stayed unmatched. The CDR3 here is CASSPGSQGEHEQYF. In DNA form, the CDR3 reads TGTGCCAGCAGCCCAGGATCACAGGGGGAACACGAGCAGTACTTC.

In this sample, this clonotype turned up many times. V and J are TRBV10-3 and TRBJ2-5, with a weak D call TRBD2 (6 bases). The CDR3 has 13 residues. V dropped 7 bases and J dropped 2 bases, with 11 bases sitting between them. Germline CDR1 reads ENHRY; CDR2 reads SYGVKD. The CDR3, as DNA: TGTGCCATCAATGCGGGGCCGCAAGAGACCCAGTACTTC. As protein: CAINAGPQETQYF.

The J gene is TRBJ2-7, the V gene TRBV6-1, with D possibly matching TRBD1 (5 bases). The CDR3 sequence is 13 residues long. Germline lookup yields CDR1 MNHNS and CDR2 SASEGT. V was shortened by 7 bases and J by 2 bases, with 12 bases between the two germline ends. CDR3 residues: CASTTGATYEQYF. The CDR3 DNA reads as TGTGCCAGCACGACTGGGGCCACCTACGAGCAGTACTTC.

About this clonotype: At one end, the junction sequence differs from germline, possibly due to a read error. The V and J genes are TRBV7-9 and TRBJ1-4, with a tentative D call TRBD1 (5 bases). The CDR3 totals 15 residues. CDR1 SEHNR and CDR2 FQNEAQ come from the germline V gene (reference sequence). The CDR3 loop reads CASSLGGDTNEKLFF. The CDR3 region has the DNA TGTGCCAGCAGTTTAGGAGGGGATACTAATGAAAAACTGTTTTTT.

This clonotype was seen at least ten times. The CDR3 protein is CSVVPTGVGGYTF. The DNA for the CDR3 is TGCAGCGTTGTGCCCACAGGCGTTGGGGGCTACACCTTC. This chain links TRBV29-1 with TRBJ1-2; TRBD1 might be the D (5 bases). There are 13 residues in the CDR3. The V gene's germline CDR1 is SQVTM and CDR2 ANQGSEA. With 4 bases removed from V and 8 bases from J, the gap between germline ends came to 17 bases. Based on the CDR3 plus reference TRBV29-1 and TRBJ1-2, the full variable domain is SAVISQKPSRDICQRGTSLTIQCQVDSQVTMMFWYRQQPGQSLTLIATANQGSEATYESGFVIDKFPISRPNLTFSTLTVSNMSPEDSSIYLCSVVPTGVGGYTFGSGTRLTVV.

This clonotype has a single count. This chain joins TRBV25-1 and TRBJ1-1; D possibly corresponds to TRBD1 (5 bases). The CDR3 sequence is 11 residues long. The germline CDR1 and CDR2 sequences are MGHDK and SYGVNS. V gave up 7 bases and J gave up 7 bases, with 10 bases separating them. CDR3 in amino acids: CASIQGYEAFF. The CDR3 DNA sequence: TGTGCCAGCATCCAGGGTTATGAAGCTTTCTTT.

V usage is TRBV24-1 and J usage is TRBJ2-5; TRBD2 matches at 9 bases. CDR3 size: 14 residues. With V trimmed by 3 bases and J by 4 bases, 2 bases remained unmatched. Germline-derived CDR1 and CDR2 are KGHDR and SFDVKD. The CDR3 DNA reads as TGTGCCACCAGTGATCCGACTAGCGGAGAGACCCAGTACTTC. It specifies CATSDPTSGETQYF.

J is TRBJ2-5 and V is TRBV24-1, with a weak D call TRBD1 (6 bases). The CDR3 is made up of 13 amino acids. V dropped 7 bases and J dropped 5 bases, with 13 bases sitting between them. Germline V lookup: CDR1 KGHDR, CDR2 SFDVKD. This CDR3 reads CATSQGGKETQYF. CDR3 nucleotide sequence: TGTGCCACCAGCCAAGGGGGAAAGGAGACCCAGTACTTC.

This clonotype showed up many times. V usage is TRBV24-1 and J usage is TRBJ1-5; 8 bases fit TRBD1. Germline CDR1 reads KGHDR; CDR2 reads SFDVKD. This CDR3 comprises 15 residues. The V segment lost 7 bases and the J segment 4 bases; nucleotides outside the gene matches: 8. The CDR3: CATSAGTGPNQPQHF. Here the CDR3 DNA reads TGTGCCACCAGCGCCGGGACAGGCCCAAATCAGCCCCAGCATTTT.

This clonotype occurred a few times. The genes are TRBV2 and TRBJ2-6; possibly TRBD2 for D (5 bases). Germline V CDR1 and CDR2: SNHLY, FYNNEI. The CDR3 runs to 15 residues. The V end was cut by 8 bases, the J end by 0 bases, with 11 bases between. The CDR3 DNA sequence: TGTGCCAGCGGACTGAGCTCCTCTGGGGCCAACGTCCTGACTTTC. Its translation is CASGLSSSGANVLTF.

CDR3 sequence (DNA): TGTGCCAGCAGCTCCCGACCAAGTGGCTACACCTTC. It encodes CASSSRPSGYTF. The chain is built from TRBV6-1 and TRBJ1-2; D uncertain. There are 12 residues in the CDR3. Germline V gene sequence: CDR1 MNHNS, CDR2 SASEGT. The V end was cut by 6 bases, the J end by 7 bases, with 12 bases between.

This clonotype has a single count. The J gene is TRBJ1-5, the V gene TRBV7-4; no clear D. V was trimmed by 5 bases and J by 0 bases, leaving 32 bases between them. CDR1 is SGHVT and CDR2 is SQSDAQ in the germline V gene. This CDR3 region has 22 residues. In DNA, the CDR3 is TGTGCCAGCAGCGTAGTTTTCTCGAGTGAGTGTATGGCAGACTGTAGCAATCAGCCCCAGCATTTT. Its protein is CASSVVFSSECMADCSNQPQHF.

This clonotype was seen more than once but under ten times. J is TRBJ1-1 and V is TRBV6-5; a possible D gene is TRBD1 (5 bases). Germline CDR1 is MNHEY and CDR2 is SVGAGI. V lost 5 bases, J lost 5 bases, and 12 bases lay in between. There are 13 residues in the CDR3. The CDR3 sequence: CASSVGRVTEAFF. The CDR3 DNA reads TGTGCCAGCAGTGTGGGCAGGGTAACTGAAGCTTTCTTT.

This clonotype came up once. One end of the junction fails to match germline, which may point to a read error. This chain joins TRBV5-5 and TRBJ1-5; 9 bases are shared with TRBD1. The CDR3 sequence is 15 residues long. CDR1 is SGHKS and CDR2 is YYEKEE in the germline V gene (reference sequence). The CDR3 sequence: CASSLGTGPIVAQHF. The CDR3 DNA sequence: TGCGCCAGCAGCTTGGGGACAGGGCCGATTGTGGCCCAGCATTTT. The full variable domain, its missing parts supplied by reference TRBV5-5 and TRBJ1-5, is DAGVTQSPTHLIKTRGQQVTLRCSPISGHKSVSWYQQVLGQGPQFIFQYYEKEERGRGNFPDRFSARQFPNYSSELNVNALLLGDSALYLCASSLGTGPIVAQHFGDGTRLSIL.

There are a few counts of this clonotype. This chain links TRBV2 with TRBJ1-1, with a tentative D call TRBD1 (6 bases). The V gene lost 7 bases and the J gene lost 4 bases, with 13 bases spanning the gap. This CDR3 comprises 13 residues. CDR1 and CDR2 (germline): SNHLY, FYNNEI. This CDR3 reads CASTRQEATEAFF. CDR3 nucleotide sequence: TGTGCCAGCACTCGACAGGAAGCCACTGAAGCTTTCTTT. The variable domain in full, completed from reference TRBV2 and TRBJ1-1, reads EPEVTQTPSHQVTQMGQEVILRCVPISNHLYFYWYRQILGQKVEFLVSFYNNEISEKSEIFDDQFSVERPDGSNFTLKIRSTKLEDSAMYFCASTRQEATEAFFGQGTRLTVV.

In nucleotides, the CDR3 is TGTGCCAGCAGTCGGGGACAGGGTAGCGCTGGGGCCAACGTCCTGACTTTC. This encodes CASSRGQGSAGANVLTF. The V and J genes are TRBV12-3 or TRBV12-4 and TRBJ2-6; TRBD1 matches 9 bases. The CDR3 has 17 residues. V dropped 5 bases and J dropped 2; count of bases not matched to a gene: 7.

This clonotype was observed once. This sequence joins TRBV2 and TRBJ2-2; D gene uncertain. This CDR3 is built from 15 residues. V was shortened by 4 bases and J by 1 base, with 10 bases between the two germline ends. Germline loops: CDR1 SNHLY, CDR2 FYNNEI. The CDR3 loop reads CASSAGPGNTGELFF. The CDR3 bases are TGTGCCAGCAGTGCGGGTCCCGGGAACACCGGGGAGCTGTTTTTT.

The rearrangement uses TRBV15 and TRBJ1-2; no reliable D call. The V end lost 3 bases, the J end lost 7 bases, and 9 bases lay between the germline ends. Germline CDR1 reads LNHNV; CDR2 reads YYDKDF (reference sequence). This CDR3 spans 12 amino acids. As DNA, the CDR3 is TGTGCCACCAGCAGTGATCTCTCTGGCTACACCTTC. Residues: CATSSDLSGYTF.

This clonotype was seen at least ten times. The chain joins TRBV19 to TRBJ1-2; D is possibly TRBD1 (6 bases). Trimming stripped 6 bases from V and 5 bases from J, with 16 bases between. The germline gives CDR1 LNHDA, CDR2 SQIVND (reference sequence). The CDR3 is 14 amino acids. In DNA, the CDR3 is TGTGCCAGTAGATCTATCGACAGGAGTTATGGCTACACCTTC. It codes for CASRSIDRSYGYTF.

This clonotype occurred a few times. The gene calls are TRBV20-1 and TRBJ2-5; no clear D. Trimming shortened V by 3 bases and J by 5 bases, and 13 bases separated the two germline ends. The CDR3 covers 13 residues. CDR1 is DFQATT and CDR2 is SNEGSKA in the germline V gene (reference sequence). The CDR3 DNA sequence: TGCAGTGCTAGGAAAGGGCTGATCGAGACCCAGTACTTC. Amino acid sequence: CSARKGLIETQYF.